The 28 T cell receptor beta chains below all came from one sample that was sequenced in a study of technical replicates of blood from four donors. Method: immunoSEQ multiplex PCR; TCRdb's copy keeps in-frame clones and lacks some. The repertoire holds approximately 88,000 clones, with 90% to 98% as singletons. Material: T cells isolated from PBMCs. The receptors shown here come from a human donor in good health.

The CDR3 protein is CASSSTTGTGGYTF. The CDR3 DNA sequence: TGTGCCAGCAGTTCAACGACAGGCACGGGGGGCTACACCTTC. The rearrangement uses TRBV6-6 and TRBJ1-2; tentatively, D is TRBD1 (6 bases). Trimming left V 4 bases short and J 8 bases short, with 17 bases between. Germline assignment: CDR1 MNHNY and CDR2 SVGAGI (reference sequence). This CDR3 is 14 amino acids long.

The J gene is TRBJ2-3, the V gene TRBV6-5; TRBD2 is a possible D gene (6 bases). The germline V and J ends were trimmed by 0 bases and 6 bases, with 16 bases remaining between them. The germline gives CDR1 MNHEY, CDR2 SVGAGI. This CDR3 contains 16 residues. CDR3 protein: CASSYSGEAAPDTQYF. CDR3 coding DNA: TGTGCCAGCAGTTACTCGGGGGAGGCCGCGCCGGATACGCAGTATTTT.

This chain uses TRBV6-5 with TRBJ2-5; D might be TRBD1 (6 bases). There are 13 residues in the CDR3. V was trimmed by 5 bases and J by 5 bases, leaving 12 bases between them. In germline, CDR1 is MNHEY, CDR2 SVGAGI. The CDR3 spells CASSEQGRETQYF. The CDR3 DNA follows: TGTGCCAGCAGTGAACAGGGTAGGGAGACCCAGTACTTC.

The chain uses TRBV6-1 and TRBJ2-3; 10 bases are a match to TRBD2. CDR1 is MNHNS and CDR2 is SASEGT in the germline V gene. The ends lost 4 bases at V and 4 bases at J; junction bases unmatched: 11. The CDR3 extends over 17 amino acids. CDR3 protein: CASSAGTSALGADTQYF. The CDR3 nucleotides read TGTGCCAGCAGTGCCGGGACTAGCGCACTGGGGGCAGATACGCAGTATTTT.

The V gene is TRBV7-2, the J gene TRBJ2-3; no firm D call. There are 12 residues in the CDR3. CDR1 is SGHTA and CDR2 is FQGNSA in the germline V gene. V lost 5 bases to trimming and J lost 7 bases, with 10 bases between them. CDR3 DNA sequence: TGTGCCAGCAGCCGAGAAGTGAATACGCAGTATTTT. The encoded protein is CASSREVNTQYF.

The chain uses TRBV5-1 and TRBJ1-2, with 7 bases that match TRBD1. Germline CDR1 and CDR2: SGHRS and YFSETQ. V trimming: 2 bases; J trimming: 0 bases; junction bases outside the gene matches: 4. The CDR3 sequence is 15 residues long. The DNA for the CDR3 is TGCGCCAGCAGCTTATATGGACAGGCTAACTATGGCTACACCTTC. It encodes CASSLYGQANYGYTF.

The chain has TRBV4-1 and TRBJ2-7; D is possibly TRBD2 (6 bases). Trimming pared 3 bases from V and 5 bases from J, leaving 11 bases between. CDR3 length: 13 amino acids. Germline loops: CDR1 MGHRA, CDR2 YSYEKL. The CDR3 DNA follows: TGCGCCAGCAGCCACTTACTAGCTCACGAGCAGTACTTC. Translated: CASSHLLAHEQYF.

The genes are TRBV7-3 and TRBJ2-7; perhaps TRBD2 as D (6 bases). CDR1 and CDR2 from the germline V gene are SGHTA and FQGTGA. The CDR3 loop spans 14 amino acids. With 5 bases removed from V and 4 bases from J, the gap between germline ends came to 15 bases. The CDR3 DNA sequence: TGTGCCAGCAGCCCTACGGAGGGCCCGTACGAGCAGTACTTC. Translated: CASSPTEGPYEQYF.

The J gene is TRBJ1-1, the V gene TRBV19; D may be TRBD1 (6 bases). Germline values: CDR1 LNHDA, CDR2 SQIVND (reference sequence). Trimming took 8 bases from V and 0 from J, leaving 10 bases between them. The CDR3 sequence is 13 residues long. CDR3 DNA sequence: TGTGCCAGTCAAGGACAGCTGAACACTGAAGCTTTCTTT. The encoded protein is CASQGQLNTEAFF.

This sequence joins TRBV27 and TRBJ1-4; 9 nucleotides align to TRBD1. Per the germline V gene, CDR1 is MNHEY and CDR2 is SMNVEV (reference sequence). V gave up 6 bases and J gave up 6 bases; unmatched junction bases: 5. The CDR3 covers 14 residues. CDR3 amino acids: CASSSGTGYEKLFF. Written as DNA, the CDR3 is TGTGCCAGCAGCTCCGGGACAGGGTATGAAAAACTGTTTTTT.

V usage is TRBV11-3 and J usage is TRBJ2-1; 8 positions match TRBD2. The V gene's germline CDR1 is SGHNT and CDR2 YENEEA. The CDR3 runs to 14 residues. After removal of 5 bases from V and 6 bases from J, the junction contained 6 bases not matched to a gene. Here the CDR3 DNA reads TGTGCCAGCAGCCCCGCAAGCGGGGGCAATGAGCAGTTCTTC. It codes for CASSPASGGNEQFF.

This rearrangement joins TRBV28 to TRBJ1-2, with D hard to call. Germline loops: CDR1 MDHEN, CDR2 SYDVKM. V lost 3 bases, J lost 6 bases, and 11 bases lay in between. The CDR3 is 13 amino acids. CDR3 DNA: TGTGCCAGCAGTTTCGTCAGTGCTCATGGCTACACCTTC. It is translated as CASSFVSAHGYTF.

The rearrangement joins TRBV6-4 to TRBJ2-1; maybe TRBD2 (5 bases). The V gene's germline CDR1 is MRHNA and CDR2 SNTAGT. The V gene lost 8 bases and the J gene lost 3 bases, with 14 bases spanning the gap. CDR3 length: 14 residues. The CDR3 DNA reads TGTGCCAGCCAGCCGGAGGTAAACTACAATGAGCAGTTCTTC. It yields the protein CASQPEVNYNEQFF.

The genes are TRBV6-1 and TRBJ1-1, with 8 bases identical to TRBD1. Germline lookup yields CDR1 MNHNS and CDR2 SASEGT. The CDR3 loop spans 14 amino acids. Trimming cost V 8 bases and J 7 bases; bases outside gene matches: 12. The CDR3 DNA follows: TGTGCCAGCCCGCCGGACAGGGTTTACGGTGAAGCTTTCTTT. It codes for CASPPDRVYGEAFF.

CDR3 protein: CASSFGTGGSYNEQFF. Here the CDR3 DNA reads TGCGCCAGCAGCTTTGGGACAGGGGGCTCCTACAATGAGCAGTTCTTC. J is TRBJ2-1 and V is TRBV5-1, with TRBD1 matching 11 bases. The V gene end was trimmed by 2 bases and the J gene end by 0 bases; junction bases not matched to a gene: 1. Per germline, CDR1 SGHRS and CDR2 YFSETQ. This CDR3 is built from 16 residues.

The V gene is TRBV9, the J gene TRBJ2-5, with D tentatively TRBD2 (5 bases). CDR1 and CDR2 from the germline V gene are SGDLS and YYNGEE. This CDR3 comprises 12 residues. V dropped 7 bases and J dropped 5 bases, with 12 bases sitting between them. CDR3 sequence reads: CASGLGEETQYF. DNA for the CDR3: TGTGCCAGCGGTCTCGGGGAGGAGACCCAGTACTTC. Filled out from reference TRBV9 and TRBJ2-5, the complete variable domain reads DSGVTQTPKHLITATGQRVTLRCSPRSGDLSVYWYQQSLDQGLQFLIQYYNGEERAKGNILERFSAQQFPDLHSELNLSSLELGDSALYFCASGLGEETQYFGPGTRLLVL.

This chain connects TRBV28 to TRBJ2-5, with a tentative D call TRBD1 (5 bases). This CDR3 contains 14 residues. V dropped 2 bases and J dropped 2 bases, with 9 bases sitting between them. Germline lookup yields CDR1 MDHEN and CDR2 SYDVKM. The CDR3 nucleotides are TGTGCCAGCAGTTTACTAGGGGATCAAGAGACCCAGTACTTC. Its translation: CASSLLGDQETQYF.

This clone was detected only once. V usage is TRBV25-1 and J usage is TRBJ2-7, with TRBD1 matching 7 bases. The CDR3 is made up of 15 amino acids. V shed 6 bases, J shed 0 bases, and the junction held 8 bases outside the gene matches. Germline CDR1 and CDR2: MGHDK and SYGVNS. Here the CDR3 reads CASSLQGPASYEQYF. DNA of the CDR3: TGTGCCAGCAGCCTACAGGGGCCCGCCTCCTACGAGCAGTACTTC.

CDR3 bases: TGTGCCAGCAGCATAGCGGGAGGGAACACCGGGGAGCTGTTTTTT. Protein: CASSIAGGNTGELFF. The rearrangement uses TRBV4-2 and TRBJ2-2; 10 bases match TRBD2. Looked up from germline, CDR1 is LGHNA and CDR2 is YNFKEQ. Trimming cost V 5 bases and J 1 base; bases outside gene matches: 1. The CDR3 spans 15 residues.

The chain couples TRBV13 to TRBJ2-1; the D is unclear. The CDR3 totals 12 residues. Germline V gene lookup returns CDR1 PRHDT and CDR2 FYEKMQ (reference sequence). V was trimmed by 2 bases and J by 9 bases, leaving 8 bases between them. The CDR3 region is CASSLSQREQFF. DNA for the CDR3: TGTGCCAGCAGCTTAAGTCAGCGTGAGCAGTTCTTC.

CDR3 sequence (DNA): TGTGCCAGCAGCTTGAACAGTCCCACAGATACGCAGTATTTT. It specifies CASSLNSPTDTQYF. The chain uses TRBV5-4 and TRBJ2-3; D ambiguous. CDR3 length: 14 amino acids. The germline V and J ends were trimmed by 1 base and 2 bases, with 8 bases remaining between them. CDR1 and CDR2 (germline): SGHNT, YYREEE (reference sequence).

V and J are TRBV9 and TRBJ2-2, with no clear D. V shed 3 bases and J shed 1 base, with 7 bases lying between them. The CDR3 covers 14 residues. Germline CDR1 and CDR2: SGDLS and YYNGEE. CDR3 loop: CASSAYGNTGELFF. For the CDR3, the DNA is TGTGCCAGCAGCGCCTATGGGAACACCGGGGAGCTGTTTTTT.

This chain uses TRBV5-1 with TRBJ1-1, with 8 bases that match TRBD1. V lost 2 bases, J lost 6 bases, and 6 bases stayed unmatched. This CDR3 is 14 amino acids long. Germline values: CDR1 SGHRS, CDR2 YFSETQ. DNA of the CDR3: TGCGCCAGCAGCTTATCAGGGGGCGCTTCTGAAGCTTTCTTT. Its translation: CASSLSGGASEAFF.

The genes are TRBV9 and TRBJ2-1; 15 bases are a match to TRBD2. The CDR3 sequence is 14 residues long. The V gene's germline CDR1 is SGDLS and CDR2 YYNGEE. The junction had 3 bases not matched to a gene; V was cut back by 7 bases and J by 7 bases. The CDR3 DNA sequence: TGTGCCAGCGGAGGACTAGCGGGAGGGAATGAGCAGTTCTTC. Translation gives CASGGLAGGNEQFF.

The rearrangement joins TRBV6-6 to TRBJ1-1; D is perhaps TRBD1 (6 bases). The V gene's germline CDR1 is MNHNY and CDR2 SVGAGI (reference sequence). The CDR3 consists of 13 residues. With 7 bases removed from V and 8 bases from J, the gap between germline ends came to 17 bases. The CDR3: CASTPGQSTEAFF. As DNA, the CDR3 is TGTGCCAGCACTCCCGGACAGTCTACGGAAGCTTTCTTT.

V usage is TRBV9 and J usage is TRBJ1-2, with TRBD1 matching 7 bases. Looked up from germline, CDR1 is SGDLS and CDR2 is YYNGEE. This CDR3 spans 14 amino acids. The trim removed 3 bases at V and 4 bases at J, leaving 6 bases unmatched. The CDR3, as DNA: TGTGCCAGCAGCGGGGACAGCCACGCCTATGGCTACACCTTC. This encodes CASSGDSHAYGYTF.

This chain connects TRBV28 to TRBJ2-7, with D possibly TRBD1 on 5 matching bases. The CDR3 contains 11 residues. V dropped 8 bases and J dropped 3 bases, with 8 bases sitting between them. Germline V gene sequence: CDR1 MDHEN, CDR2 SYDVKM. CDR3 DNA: TGTGCCAGCCAGGGAATCTACGAGCAGTACTTC. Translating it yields CASQGIYEQYF.

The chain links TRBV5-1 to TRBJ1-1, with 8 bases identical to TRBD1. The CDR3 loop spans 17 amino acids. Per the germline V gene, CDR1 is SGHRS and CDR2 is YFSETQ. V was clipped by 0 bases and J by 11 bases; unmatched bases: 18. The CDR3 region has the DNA TGCGCCAGCAGCTTGGAAGGAGGTGCAGGGGGCGCGTCTGGTGCTTTCTTT. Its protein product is CASSLEGGAGGASGAFF.